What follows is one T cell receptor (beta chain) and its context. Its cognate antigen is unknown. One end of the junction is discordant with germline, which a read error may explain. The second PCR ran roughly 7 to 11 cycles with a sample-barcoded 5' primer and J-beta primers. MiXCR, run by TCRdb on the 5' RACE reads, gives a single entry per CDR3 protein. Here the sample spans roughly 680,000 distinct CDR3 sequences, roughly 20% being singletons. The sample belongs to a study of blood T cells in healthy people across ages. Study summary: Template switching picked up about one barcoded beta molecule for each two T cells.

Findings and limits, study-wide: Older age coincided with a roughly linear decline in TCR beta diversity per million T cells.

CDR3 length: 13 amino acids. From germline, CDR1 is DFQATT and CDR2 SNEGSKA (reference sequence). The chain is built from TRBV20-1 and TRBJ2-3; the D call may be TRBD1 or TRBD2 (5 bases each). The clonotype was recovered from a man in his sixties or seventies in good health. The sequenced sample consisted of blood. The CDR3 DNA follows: TGCAGTGCCACCTCGGGACGACCAGATGCGCAGTATTTT. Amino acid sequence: CSATSGRPDAQYF.